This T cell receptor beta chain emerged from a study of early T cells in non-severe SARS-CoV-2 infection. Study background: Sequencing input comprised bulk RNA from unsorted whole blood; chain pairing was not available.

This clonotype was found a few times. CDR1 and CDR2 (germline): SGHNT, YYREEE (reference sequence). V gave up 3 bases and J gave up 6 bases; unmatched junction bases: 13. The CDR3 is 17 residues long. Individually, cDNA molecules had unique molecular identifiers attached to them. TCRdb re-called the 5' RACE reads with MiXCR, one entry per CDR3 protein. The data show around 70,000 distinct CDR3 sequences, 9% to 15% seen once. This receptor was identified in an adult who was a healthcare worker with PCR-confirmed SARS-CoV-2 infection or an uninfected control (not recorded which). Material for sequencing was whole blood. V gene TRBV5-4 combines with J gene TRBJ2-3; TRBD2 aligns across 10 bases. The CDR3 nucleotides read TGTGCCAGCAGCTCGGCACTCGTAGCGGGGGGCGGGGATACGCAGTATTTT. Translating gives CASSSALVAGGGDTQYF.